This T cell receptor (beta chain) was retrieved from a study of blood T cell repertoires in COVID-19. Study-level background: Samples came from the United States, Italy and Spain, spanning acute and convalescent COVID-19.

Patients of the Seattle cohort, enrolled during active infection, were followed longitudinally. Generated by immunoSEQ multiplex PCR, the TCRdb table keeps only in-frame clones and is missing some. The table shows a few hundred thousand clones, with around 82% occurring only once. With regard to this clone: Other DNA sequences in the sample encode the same CDR3.

The source is a person between 65 and 79 years old with COVID-19, enrolled during active disease. The sample comprised peripheral blood.

CDR3 loop: CASSYRGQGGYGYTF. The CDR3 region has the DNA TGTGCCAGCAGTTACCGGGGACAGGGCGGCTATGGCTACACCTTC. V usage is TRBV6-2 or TRBV6-3 and J usage is TRBJ1-2, with 9 bases fitting TRBD1. This CDR3 spans 15 amino acids. The junction had 5 bases not matched to a gene; V was cut back by 2 bases and J by 4 bases. Per the germline V gene, CDR1 is MNHEY and CDR2 is SVGEGT.